These 8 T cell receptor beta chains came from one sample sequenced in a study of T cell responses to AZD1222 COVID-19 vaccine. The protocol was immunoSEQ multiplex PCR, while the TCRdb copy is restricted to in-frame clones and leaves out a portion. The sample holds roughly 130,000 clones; about 85% are singletons and the top ten take 1.3% to 1.5%. Source: peripheral blood, taken on day 0 of AZD1222 vaccination. The source of these receptors is an adult in good health.

The J gene is TRBJ2-6, the V gene TRBV5-4; 7 bases are a match to TRBD2. V lost 4 bases, J lost 0 bases, and 4 bases stayed unmatched. CDR1 is SGHNT and CDR2 is YYREEE in the germline V gene (reference sequence). This CDR3 region has 16 residues. The CDR3 nucleotides are TGTGCCAGCAGCCCTGGCGGGAGCTCTGGGGCCAACGTCCTGACTTTC. Translation: CASSPGGSSGANVLTF.

This clone was counted only a few times. The chain couples TRBV19 to TRBJ1-2; D remains ambiguous. The germline CDR1 and CDR2 sequences are LNHDA and SQIVND (reference sequence). The CDR3 spans 12 residues. V was clipped by 6 bases and J by 3 bases, with 8 bases between them. This CDR3 is CASSRRDYGYTF. DNA for the CDR3: TGTGCCAGTAGCCGGCGGGACTATGGCTACACCTTC.

The J gene is TRBJ2-1, the V gene TRBV2, with 10 bases that match TRBD2. In germline, CDR1 is SNHLY, CDR2 FYNNEI. This CDR3 region has 14 residues. V dropped 7 bases and J dropped 5; count of bases not matched to a gene: 5. This chain's CDR3 is CASTVGLADNEQFF. CDR3 coding DNA: TGTGCCAGCACCGTTGGACTAGCGGACAATGAGCAGTTCTTC.

This rearrangement joins TRBV7-2 to TRBJ1-4; no clear D. Trimming took 5 bases from V and 8 from J, leaving 18 bases between them. Germline CDR1 reads SGHTA; CDR2 reads FQGNSA. The CDR3 consists of 15 residues. The CDR3 is CASSPSRQGLEKLFF. In DNA form, the CDR3 reads TGTGCCAGCAGCCCCAGTCGGCAAGGGCTAGAAAAACTGTTTTTT. Drawing the rest from reference TRBV7-2 and TRBJ1-4, the complete variable domain is GAGVSQSPSNKVTEKGKDVELRCDPISGHTALYWYRQSLGQGLEFLIYFQGNSAPDKSGLPSDRFSAERTGGSVSTLTIQRTQQEDSAVYLCASSPSRQGLEKLFFGSGTQLSVL.

The rearrangement joins TRBV13 to TRBJ2-2, with 13 bases fitting TRBD2. Per germline, CDR1 PRHDT and CDR2 FYEKMQ (reference sequence). The J segment lost 0 bases and the V segment lost 5 bases, leaving 9 bases of the junction unmatched. This CDR3 contains 19 residues. CDR3 sequence reads: CASSARLAGGTTNTGELFF. CDR3 in DNA: TGTGCCAGCAGCGCCCGACTAGCGGGGGGTACCACGAACACCGGGGAGCTGTTTTTT.

The chain uses TRBV6-4 and TRBJ1-6; a possible D gene is TRBD1 (5 bases). The CDR3 has 15 residues. CDR1 and CDR2 from the germline V gene are MRHNA and SNTAGT. V was clipped by 2 bases and J by 1 base, with 6 bases between them. CDR3 residues: CASSDGGSYNSPLHF. The DNA of the CDR3 is TGTGCCAGCAGTGACGGGGGATCCTATAATTCACCCCTCCACTTT.

The chain joins TRBV7-9 to TRBJ1-1; TRBD1 might be the D (6 bases). CDR1 is SEHNR, CDR2 FQNEAQ, per germline (reference sequence). The CDR3 contains 14 residues. The V end was cut by 3 bases, the J end by 5 bases, with 13 bases between. CDR3 in amino acids: CASSFYKGVTEAFF. The DNA of the CDR3 is TGTGCCAGCAGCTTTTATAAGGGGGTTACTGAAGCTTTCTTT.

The rearrangement joins TRBV7-9 to TRBJ1-1; 7 bases are shared with TRBD1. CDR1 and CDR2 from the germline V gene are SEHNR and FQNEAQ (reference sequence). The CDR3 totals 13 residues. V shed 8 bases, J shed 5 bases, and the junction held 8 bases outside the gene matches. For the CDR3, the DNA is TGTGCCAGCTTAGACAGGGTGGGGACTGAAGCTTTCTTT. Residues: CASLDRVGTEAFF.